Listed below are T cell receptor beta chains from one sample, sequenced in a study of T cells after yellow fever vaccination. TCRdb analysed the 5' RACE reads with MiXCR anew, one entry per CDR3 protein. The data show 200,000 to 250,000 distinct CDR3 sequences, about 7% seen once. Source: CD4+ T cells sorted from PBMCs, taken 15 days after the yellow fever booster vaccination. Every receptor here comes from a man in his thirties or forties who received the YFV17D yellow fever vaccine. Each CDR3 is given with its conserved first and last residue.

J gene	V gene	CDR3 protein
TRBJ2-2	TRBV5-1	CASRIGNANTGELFF
TRBJ2-7	TRBV20-1	CSARARPGQTTTYEQYF
TRBJ1-2	TRBV29-1	CSVDAKTVGNYGYTF
TRBJ1-1	TRBV7-2	CASSLFPGGGTEAFF
TRBJ2-2	TRBV7-9	CASSSPGGPNTGELFF
TRBJ2-7	TRBV20-1	CSARPYTTTYEQYF
TRBJ2-5	TRBV3-1	CASSLNEGETQYF
TRBJ1-1	TRBV18	CASSPRGSTEAFF
TRBJ1-4	TRBV4-2	CASSQEQAPNEKLFF
TRBJ2-7	TRBV3-1	CASSSTSGTSYEQYF
TRBJ2-7	TRBV3-1	CASSRKGLAGAEQYF
TRBJ2-2	TRBV2	CASRWDVTGELFF
TRBJ2-6	TRBV12-3/TRBV12-4	CASENRGAGANVLTF